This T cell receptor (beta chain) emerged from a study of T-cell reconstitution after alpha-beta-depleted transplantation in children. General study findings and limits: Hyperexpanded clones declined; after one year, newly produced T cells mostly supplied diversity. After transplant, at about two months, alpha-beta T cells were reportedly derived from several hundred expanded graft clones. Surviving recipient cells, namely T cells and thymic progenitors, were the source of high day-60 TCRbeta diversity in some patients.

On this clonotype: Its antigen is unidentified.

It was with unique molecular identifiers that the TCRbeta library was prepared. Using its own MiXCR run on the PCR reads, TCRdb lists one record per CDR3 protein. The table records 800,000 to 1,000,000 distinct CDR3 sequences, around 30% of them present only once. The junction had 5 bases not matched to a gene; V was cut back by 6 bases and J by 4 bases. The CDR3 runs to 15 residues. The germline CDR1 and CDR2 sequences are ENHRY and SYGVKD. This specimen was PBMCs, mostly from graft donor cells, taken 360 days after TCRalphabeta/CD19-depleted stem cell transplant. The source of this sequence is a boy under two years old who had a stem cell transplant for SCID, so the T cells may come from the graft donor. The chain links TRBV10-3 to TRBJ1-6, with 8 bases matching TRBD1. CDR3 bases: TGTGCCATCAGCGAGGGACAGGTTTATAATTCACCCCTCCACTTT. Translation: CAISEGQVYNSPLHF.